Listed here are 7 T cell receptor beta chains from one sample, sequenced in a study of T cells expressing NK-cell markers (dated by TCRdb to the early 2020s). Receptors were amplified or captured by 5' RACE. Instrument used: Illumina HiSeq 2000. Once TCRdb had reprocessed the reads, it stored one entry per CDR3 protein sequence and supplied no DNA. The table for this sample records fewer than 400,000 distinct CDR3 sequences. The ten largest clonotypes hold 5.2% of the sample. Source material: blood T cells: a sorted CD56 or NKG2C T cell subset, CD4+ or CD8+ T cells, or bulk PBMC T cells (not recorded which). The receptors come from a man aged 18-69 years in good health.

The rearrangement joins TRBV6-1 to TRBJ1-1. The CDR3 has 12 residues. Germline CDR1 MNHNS, CDR2 SASEGT. CDR3 loop: CASSDSHTEAFF.

The chain employs TRBV5-4 and TRBJ2-1. Germline CDR1 reads SGHNT; CDR2 reads YYREEE (reference sequence). The CDR3 extends over 15 amino acids. This CDR3 is CASSWDPSSYNEQFF.

The rearrangement joins TRBV12-3 or TRBV12-4 to TRBJ2-1; the D call from TCRdb, TRBD1, cannot be confirmed without DNA. CDR3 length: 13 amino acids. CDR3 sequence reads: CASRERGDNEQFF.

The V call is TRBV4-1, the J call TRBJ1-2. Germline V gene sequence: CDR1 MGHRA, CDR2 YSYEKL. The CDR3 consists of 13 residues. CDR3 sequence: CASSQLPAYGYTF.

The chain is built from TRBV20-1 and TRBJ1-3. The CDR3 is 16 amino acids. Germline CDR1 and CDR2: DFQATT and SNEGSKA (reference sequence). This CDR3 is CSARVSELSSGNTIYF.

The chain joins TRBV12-3 or TRBV12-4 to TRBJ1-3; without DNA, the TCRdb call of TRBD1 cannot be checked. This CDR3 region has 17 residues. CDR3 sequence: CASRPQTGTGVGNTIYF.

The gene calls are TRBV28 and TRBJ1-4; TCRdb gives TRBD1 as the D gene, but with no DNA this cannot be confirmed. Germline CDR1 is MDHEN and CDR2 is SYDVKM. The CDR3 loop spans 16 amino acids. CDR3 region: CASSFRRGAADEKLFF.